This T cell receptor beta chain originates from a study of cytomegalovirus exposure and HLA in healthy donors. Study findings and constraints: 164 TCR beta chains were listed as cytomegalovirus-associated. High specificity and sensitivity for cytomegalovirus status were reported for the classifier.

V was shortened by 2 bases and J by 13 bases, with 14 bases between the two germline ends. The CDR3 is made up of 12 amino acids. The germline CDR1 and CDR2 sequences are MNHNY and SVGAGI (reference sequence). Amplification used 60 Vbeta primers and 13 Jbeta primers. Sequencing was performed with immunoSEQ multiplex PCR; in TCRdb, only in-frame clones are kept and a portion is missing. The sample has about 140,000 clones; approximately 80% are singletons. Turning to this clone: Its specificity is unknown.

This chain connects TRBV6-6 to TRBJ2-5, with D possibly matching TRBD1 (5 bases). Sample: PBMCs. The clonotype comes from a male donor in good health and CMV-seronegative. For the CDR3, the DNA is TGTGCCAGCAGTTACGGCGGTTCAGGGTGGTACTTC. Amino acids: CASSYGGSGWYF.